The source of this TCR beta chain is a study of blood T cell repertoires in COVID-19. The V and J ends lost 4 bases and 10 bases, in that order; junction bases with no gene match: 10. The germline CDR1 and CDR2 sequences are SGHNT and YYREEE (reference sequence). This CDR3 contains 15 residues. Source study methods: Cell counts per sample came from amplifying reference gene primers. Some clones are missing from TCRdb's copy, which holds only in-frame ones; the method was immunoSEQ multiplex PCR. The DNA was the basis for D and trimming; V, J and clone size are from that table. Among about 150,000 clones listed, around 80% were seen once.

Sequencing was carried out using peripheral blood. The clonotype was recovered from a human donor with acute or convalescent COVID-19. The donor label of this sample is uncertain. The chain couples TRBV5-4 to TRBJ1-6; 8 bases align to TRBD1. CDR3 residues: CASSSSGTGGSPLHF. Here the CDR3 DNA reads TGTGCCAGCAGCAGTTCCGGGACAGGCGGATCACCCCTCCACTTT.